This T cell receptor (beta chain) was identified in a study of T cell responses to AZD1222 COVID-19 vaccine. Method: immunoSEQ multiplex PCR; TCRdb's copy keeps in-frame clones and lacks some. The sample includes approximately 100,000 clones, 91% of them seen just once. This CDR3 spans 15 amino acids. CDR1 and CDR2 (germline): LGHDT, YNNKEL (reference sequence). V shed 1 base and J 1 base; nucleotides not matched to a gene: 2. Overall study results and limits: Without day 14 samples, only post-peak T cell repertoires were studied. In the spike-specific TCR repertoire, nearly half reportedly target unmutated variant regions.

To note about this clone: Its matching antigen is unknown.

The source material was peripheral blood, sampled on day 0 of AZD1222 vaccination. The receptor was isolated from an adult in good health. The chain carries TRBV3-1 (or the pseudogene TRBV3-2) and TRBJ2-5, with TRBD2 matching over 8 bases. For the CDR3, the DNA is TGTGCCAGCAGCCAAGGGGCGGGGGGCCAAGAGACCCAGTACTTC. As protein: CASSQGAGGQETQYF.